Listed here is a single T cell receptor (beta chain). The sample is drawn from a study of graft-versus-host responses after intestinal transplantation. Study-wide context: Recipients underwent multivisceral, liver-intestinal, or isolated intestinal transplants. Anti-thymocyte globulin was used for induction in all recipients, who then took tacrolimus and steroids for 2 to 4 years.

The method was immunoSEQ multiplex PCR; TCRdb's version includes in-frame clones alone and lacks a portion of them. The profile shows tens of thousands of clones, around 94% of them singletons. Germline assignment: CDR1 SGDLS and CDR2 YYNGEE. Trimming stripped 4 bases from V and 6 bases from J, with 24 bases between. This CDR3 is 17 amino acids long. The sequencing here drew on PBMCs, taken 156 days after intestinal transplant. The clonotype comes from a human patient who received an intestinal transplant, so some T cells may come from the graft donor. This chain links TRBV9 with TRBJ2-3; tentatively, D is TRBD1 or TRBD2 (5 bases each). CDR3 sequence: CASSPSVRDGPPDTQYF. The CDR3 coding sequence is TGTGCCAGCAGCCCGTCTGTCCGGGACGGCCCCCCGGATACGCAGTATTTT.